One sample yielded the 8 T cell receptor beta chains listed below, sequenced in a study of metastatic and nonmetastatic thyroid tumors. TCRdb re-called clones via MiXCR from the PCR reads. The table lists approximately 70,000 clones, roughly a sixth of them singletons. All patients were untreated before thyroid surgery. Sequencing was carried out using blood. The receptors originated from a female donor with papillary thyroid cancer or a benign thyroid nodule (not recorded which). Some clones in this sample may be carry-over from other donors' samples.

A note on this clone: Since a much larger clone is just one base distant, this may be a read error. The V gene is TRBV11-1, the J gene TRBJ2-1; unclear D gene. This CDR3 region has 16 residues. Trimming took 2 bases from V and 2 from J, leaving 13 bases between them. Per germline, CDR1 SGHAT and CDR2 FQDESV (reference sequence). Here the CDR3 reads CASSLLTCVTYNEQFF. The CDR3 bases are TGTGCCAGCAGCTTATTAACATGCGTAACCTACAATGAGCAGTTCTTC.

There are many counts of this clone. The chain employs TRBV13 and TRBJ2-2, with 12 bases lining up with TRBD2. Germline CDR1 and CDR2: PRHDT and FYEKMQ (reference sequence). The CDR3 has 15 residues. V lost 6 bases, J lost 5 bases, and 4 bases stayed unmatched. Here the CDR3 reads CASRAGTSGTGELFF. The CDR3, as DNA: TGTGCCAGCAGGGCCGGGACTAGCGGGACCGGGGAGCTGTTTTTT.

In regard to this clone: Relative to the germline gene, one junction end is altered; a read error may explain this. This sequence joins TRBV5-1 and TRBJ2-7; D is ambiguous. Germline V gene lookup returns CDR1 SGHRS and CDR2 YFSETQ. The CDR3 spans 12 residues. The DNA for the CDR3 is TGCGCCAGCAGCGCTGACGGTGGAGAGCAATACTTC. Translation gives CASSADGGEQYF.

This clone was detected many times. The DNA for the CDR3 is TGTGCCAGCAGTCCCCCGGGAGGCGGCAATCAGCCCCAGCATTTT. The encoded protein is CASSPPGGGNQPQHF. V gene TRBV27 combines with J gene TRBJ1-5; D is unresolved. V lost 5 bases and J lost 2, with 13 bases in between. Per the germline V gene, CDR1 is MNHEY and CDR2 is SMNVEV (reference sequence). This CDR3 has 15 residues.

At least ten counts were recorded for this clone. The J gene is TRBJ1-4, the V gene TRBV19, with D maybe TRBD1 (6 bases). V dropped 4 bases and J dropped 8 bases, with 14 bases sitting between them. CDR1 and CDR2 from the germline V gene are LNHDA and SQIVND (reference sequence). This CDR3 has 14 residues. The CDR3 DNA reads TGTGCCAGTAGTAGGACAGAGGGGTACGAAAAACTGTTTTTT. Residues: CASSRTEGYEKLFF.

This clone was seen at least ten times. The CDR3 DNA is TGTGCCAGCAGCGTTAGTCAGCCTGGAAACACCATATATTTT. As protein: CASSVSQPGNTIYF. The chain is built from TRBV9 and TRBJ1-3; D not resolved. The germline V gene encodes CDR1 SGDLS and CDR2 YYNGEE. This CDR3 has 14 residues. V was pared by 2 bases and J by 2 bases, with 8 bases between.

To note about this clone: A much larger clone differs by one base, so this may be a read error. This chain uses TRBV9 with TRBJ2-7, with 7 bases identical to TRBD2. V dropped 6 bases and J dropped 3; count of bases not matched to a gene: 12. The CDR3 length is 15 residues. Germline V lookup: CDR1 SGDLS, CDR2 YYNGEE. For the CDR3, the DNA is TGTGCCAGCATCGTCCAAGCGGGACCCGACTACGAGCAGTACTTC. Its protein is CASIVQAGPDYEQYF. The variable domain in full, completed from reference TRBV9 and TRBJ2-7, reads DSGVTQTPKHLITATGQRVTLRCSPRSGDLSVYWYQQSLDQGLQFLIQYYNGEERAKGNILERFSAQQFPDLHSELNLSSLELGDSALYFCASIVQAGPDYEQYFGPGTRLTVT.

This clone was observed a handful of times. The V call is TRBV6-5, the J call TRBJ1-2, with D possibly TRBD1 on 5 matching bases. This CDR3 is built from 15 residues. CDR1 is MNHEY and CDR2 is SVGAGI in the germline V gene. V lost 1 base, J lost 5 bases, and 14 bases lay in between. The CDR3 nucleotides read TGTGCCAGCAGTTACTGGGGGGACCATACTTATGGCTACACCTTC. Translating gives CASSYWGDHTYGYTF.